These T cell receptor beta chains were read from a single sample in a study of shared clonotypes between healthy human individuals. Sequenced by immunoSEQ multiplex PCR; TCRdb stores in-frame clones only, minus some. The table has about 2.4 million clones, around nine tenths seen once; the top ten hold over 0.12%. Sequenced sample: naive CD4+ T cells sorted from blood. The receptor source for this set is a man between 18 and 29 years old in good health. Both conserved end residues are part of each CDR3. A D gene is named only where the DNA matches it firmly. The size of a clone is reported for some rows only, either as once, few or many, or as a class for expanded clones.

TGTGCCAGCAGCTTGATGGGGCCTAGGACTGAAGCTTTCTTT | CASSLMGPRTEAFF | TRBV11-2 | - | - | TRBJ1-1 | 14
TGTGCCAGCAGCCCAGAGGTAGCCAAAAACATTCAGTACTTC | CASSPEVAKNIQYF | TRBV11-2 | - | - | TRBJ2-4 | 14
TGTGCCAGCAGCGTAGCCGGGACAGGGTCATCCCCCTACGAGCAGTACTTC | CASSVAGTGSSPYEQYF | TRBV9 | TRBD1 | - | TRBJ2-7 | 17
TGTGCCAGCACCCGGGACTACGGACTCACAGATACGCAGTATTTT | CASTRDYGLTDTQYF | TRBV11-2 | TRBD2 | once | TRBJ2-3 | 15
TGTGCCAGCAGTGCTACAGGGGAGGCCCTCTATGGCTACACCTTC | CASSATGEALYGYTF | TRBV6-6 | TRBD1 | - | TRBJ1-2 | 15
TGCGCCAGCAGCCAAGAATCTAATCAGCCCCAGCATTTT | CASSQESNQPQHF | TRBV4-3 | - | - | TRBJ1-5 | 13
TGTGCCAGCAGTGAATTGGACGGGGAGACCCAGTACTTC | CASSELDGETQYF | TRBV2 | - | - | TRBJ2-5 | 13
TGTGCCAGCAGCCCCGCGGGTCGGGGGAATCAGCCCCAGCATTTT | CASSPAGRGNQPQHF | TRBV7-8 | - | - | TRBJ1-5 | 15
TGCGCCAGCAGTGAGTCGCTGGGTCAGCCCCAGCATTTT | CASSESLGQPQHF | TRBV10-2 | - | - | TRBJ1-5 | 13
TGCGCCAGCAGCTTAGCCGGGACGGTCACAGATACGCAGTATTTT | CASSLAGTVTDTQYF | TRBV5-1 | - | - | TRBJ2-3 | 15
TGTGCCAGCAGCTTAGATGGCCCCACAGATACGCAGTATTTT | CASSLDGPTDTQYF | TRBV11-3 | - | - | TRBJ2-3 | 14
TGTGCCAGCTCACCCCAGGGAGTCGCCTACGAGCAGTACTTC | CASSPQGVAYEQYF | TRBV18 | - | - | TRBJ2-7 | 14
TGTGCCAGCCAAGCTATACAGGGGGCCCACTATGGCTACACCTTC | CASQAIQGAHYGYTF | TRBV6-1 | TRBD1 | - | TRBJ1-2 | 15
TGCGCCAGCAGCCAAGATGTAGGAGCGGGACAAGAGACCCAGTACTTC | CASSQDVGAGQETQYF | TRBV4-1 | TRBD2 | - | TRBJ2-5 | 16
TGTGCCAGCAATGGTCAGGGGGCTACCTACGAGCAGTACTTC | CASNGQGATYEQYF | TRBV2 | TRBD1 | - | TRBJ2-7 | 14
TGTGCCAGCAGTTTATCGGGGGACTATGGCTACACCTTC | CASSLSGDYGYTF | TRBV28 | - | - | TRBJ1-2 | 13
TGTGCCAGCAGTCGTCCTAGCCTGGAGACCCAGTACTTC | CASSRPSLETQYF | TRBV6-5 | - | once | TRBJ2-5 | 13
TGTGCCAGCAGCTTGAGGAGCGGGAGAGAGACCCAGTACTTC | CASSLRSGRETQYF | TRBV5-4 | TRBD2 | - | TRBJ2-5 | 14
TGCAGTGCTGGGAAGAGCTACGAGCAGTACTTC | CSAGKSYEQYF | TRBV20-1 | - | once | TRBJ2-7 | 11
TGTGCCAGCTCACCATATACAGGCGAGCAAGAGACCCAGTACTTC | CASSPYTGEQETQYF | TRBV18 | - | - | TRBJ2-5 | 15
TGTGCCAGCAGTGATACGGGATTGGGTAATTTCGATACGCAGTATTTT | CASSDTGLGNFDTQYF | TRBV25-1 | - | - | TRBJ2-3 | 16
TGCGCCAGCAGCCAAGAAAGGGCGGGCCTACGCACAGATACGCAGTATTTT | CASSQERAGLRTDTQYF | TRBV4-3 | - | - | TRBJ2-3 | 17
TGTGCCAGCAGCTTAGAGGGAGACGTGACTGAAGCTTTCTTT | CASSLEGDVTEAFF | TRBV11-2 | - | - | TRBJ1-1 | 14
TGTGCCAGTAGTTCAGATTATAATTCACCCCTCCACTTT | CASSSDYNSPLHF | TRBV19 | - | - | TRBJ1-6 | 13
TGTGCCAGCAGTCGGACTAGCGGGGCCTACGAGCAGTACTTC | CASSRTSGAYEQYF | TRBV6-5 | TRBD2 | - | TRBJ2-7 | 14
TGTGCCAGCTCACAAGGTGGGCAGGGGGGCTACGAGCAGTACTTC | CASSQGGQGGYEQYF | TRBV18 | - | - | TRBJ2-7 | 15
TGCGCCAGTCAAACCCGCGAGCAGTACTTC | CASQTREQYF | TRBV5-1 | - | - | TRBJ2-7 | 10
TGTGCCAGCAGCTCCCAAGCGAGTACTGAAGCTTTCTTT | CASSSQASTEAFF | TRBV7-3 | - | - | TRBJ1-1 | 13
TGTGCCAGTAGTATATACTGGGGCTCTGGAAACACCATATATTTT | CASSIYWGSGNTIYF | TRBV19 | - | - | TRBJ1-3 | 15
TGTGCCAGCAGTGAAGCTCCAGCTGCGAACACCGGGGAGCTGTTTTTT | CASSEAPAANTGELFF | TRBV6-1 | - | once | TRBJ2-2 | 16
TGTGCCAGCAGCAACAGAGGGAGCTCCTATAATTCACCCCTCCACTTT | CASSNRGSSYNSPLHF | TRBV5-6 | - | - | TRBJ1-6 | 16
TGTGCCAGCAGCCAACTTCGGACAGGGGGCAATGGCTACACCTTC | CASSQLRTGGNGYTF | TRBV28 | TRBD1 | - | TRBJ1-2 | 15
TGTGCCAGCAGCTCACTAGCGGGAGGGGGTGAGACCCAGTACTTC | CASSSLAGGGETQYF | TRBV7-2 | TRBD2 | - | TRBJ2-5 | 15
TGCGCCAGCAGCCAGCTTGTAGGCGGGGGACAGCATGAGCAGTTCTTC | CASSQLVGGGQHEQFF | TRBV5-1 | - | - | TRBJ2-1 | 16
TGTGCTAGCAGCGCGCGCAGGGGGCTCGGGGAGCTGTTTTTT | CASSARRGLGELFF | TRBV7-7 | TRBD1 | - | TRBJ2-2 | 14
TGTGCCTGGAGCCTAGCGGGGAAACGGTACAATGAGCAGTTCTTC | CAWSLAGKRYNEQFF | TRBV30 | TRBD2 | - | TRBJ2-1 | 15
TGCGCCAGCAGCCAATTCGGCAGGGTTTTGAACACTGAAGCTTTCTTT | CASSQFGRVLNTEAFF | TRBV4-1 | - | - | TRBJ1-1 | 16
TGCAGCGTAGGGACTAGCGGATCTCGCACAGATACGCAGTATTTT | CSVGTSGSRTDTQYF | TRBV29-1 | TRBD2 | - | TRBJ2-3 | 15
TGTGCCAGCTTCGAGGGCGGCACAGATACGCAGTATTTT | CASFEGGTDTQYF | TRBV18 | - | - | TRBJ2-3 | 13
TGTGCCAGCAGTCCGACAGGGTTGGGTAATGAAAAACTGTTTTTT | CASSPTGLGNEKLFF | TRBV28 | TRBD1 | - | TRBJ1-4 | 15
TGCGCCAGCAGCTCAACCGGGACAGGATCCTACGAGCAGTACTTC | CASSSTGTGSYEQYF | TRBV5-1 | TRBD1 | - | TRBJ2-7 | 15
TGCGCCAGCAGCTTGGAGTCAGGGGGGCGTGGAGCTTTCTTT | CASSLESGGRGAFF | TRBV5-1 | TRBD1 | - | TRBJ1-1 | 14
TGTGCCAGCAGCTTGCCAGGGGGGTCTGGCACAGATACGCAGTATTTT | CASSLPGGSGTDTQYF | TRBV5-6 | - | - | TRBJ2-3 | 16
TGCGCCAGCAGCAGGGACAGGGACAACACTGAAGCTTTCTTT | CASSRDRDNTEAFF | TRBV5-1 | TRBD1 | once | TRBJ1-1 | 14